A selection of T cell receptor beta chains follows, all from one sample in a study of shared clonotypes between healthy human individuals. TCRdb keeps only in-frame clones here, not all; method: immunoSEQ multiplex PCR. This sample carries 1.6 million or so clones, roughly 96% of them seen once, and the ten largest clones take about 1%. Material: naive CD4+ T cells sorted from blood. All receptors derive from a man aged 25-45 years in good health. The CDR3 runs from the conserved cysteine through the conserved F or W. D genes are given only for firm matches. A row's size may be missing; if present it is once, few, many or a size class.

D gene: -; V gene: TRBV18; clone size: -; J gene: TRBJ1-5; CDR3 protein: CASSPAENQPQHF; CDR3 DNA: TGTGCCAGCTCACCAGCAGAAAATCAGCCCCAGCATTTT
D gene: TRBD1; V gene: TRBV5-1; clone size: -; J gene: TRBJ1-1; CDR3 protein: CASSVRDRGSSEAFF; CDR3 DNA: TGCGCCAGCAGCGTCCGCGACAGGGGATCTTCTGAAGCTTTCTTT
D gene: TRBD1; V gene: TRBV6-5; clone size: -; J gene: TRBJ2-1; CDR3 protein: CASSSTGGGYNEQFF; CDR3 DNA: TGTGCCAGCAGTTCGACAGGGGGCGGGTACAATGAGCAGTTCTTC
D gene: -; V gene: TRBV28; clone size: -; J gene: TRBJ2-6; CDR3 protein: CASSPIALRGTSGANVLTF; CDR3 DNA: TGTGCCAGCAGTCCTATTGCGCTCAGGGGAACCTCTGGGGCCAACGTCCTGACTTTC
D gene: TRBD1; V gene: TRBV11-2; clone size: -; J gene: TRBJ2-7; CDR3 protein: CASSPWTGRYEQYF; CDR3 DNA: TGTGCCAGCAGCCCATGGACAGGGCGCTACGAGCAGTACTTC
D gene: -; V gene: TRBV7-3; clone size: -; J gene: TRBJ1-1; CDR3 protein: CASSLVGGEAFF; CDR3 DNA: TGTGCCAGCAGCTTAGTCGGCGGTGAAGCTTTCTTT
D gene: -; V gene: TRBV18; clone size: -; J gene: TRBJ2-7; CDR3 protein: CASSTGGGAYEQYF; CDR3 DNA: TGTGCCAGCTCAACAGGGGGGGGTGCCTACGAGCAGTACTTC
D gene: -; V gene: TRBV10-3; clone size: -; J gene: TRBJ2-5; CDR3 protein: CAISDSQRGETQYF; CDR3 DNA: TGTGCCATCAGTGATTCCCAGCGAGGGGAGACCCAGTACTTC
D gene: -; V gene: TRBV7-2; clone size: -; J gene: TRBJ2-7; CDR3 protein: CASSLDVTSYEQYF; CDR3 DNA: TGTGCCAGCAGCTTAGATGTCACCTCCTACGAGCAGTACTTC
D gene: -; V gene: TRBV29-1; clone size: -; J gene: TRBJ2-4; CDR3 protein: CSVTARGTGDIQYF; CDR3 DNA: TGCAGCGTTACCGCGAGGGGGACGGGAGACATTCAGTACTTC
D gene: TRBD2; V gene: TRBV10-3; clone size: -; J gene: TRBJ2-7; CDR3 protein: CAIGGLAGNEQYF; CDR3 DNA: TGTGCCATCGGGGGACTAGCGGGCAATGAGCAGTACTTC
D gene: -; V gene: TRBV30; clone size: -; J gene: TRBJ1-2; CDR3 protein: CAWSVQGGVYGYTF; CDR3 DNA: TGTGCCTGGAGTGTACAGGGTGGGGTCTATGGCTACACCTTC
D gene: -; V gene: TRBV5-1; clone size: -; J gene: TRBJ1-1; CDR3 protein: CASSLGDRLTEAFF; CDR3 DNA: TGCGCCAGCAGCTTGGGTGACAGGCTCACTGAAGCTTTCTTT
D gene: TRBD1; V gene: TRBV7-9; clone size: few; J gene: TRBJ1-2; CDR3 protein: CASSPINRGRGYGYTF; CDR3 DNA: TGTGCCAGCAGTCCCATCAACAGGGGGCGCGGCTATGGCTACACCTTC
D gene: -; V gene: TRBV18; clone size: -; J gene: TRBJ2-3; CDR3 protein: CASSRTASTDTQYF; CDR3 DNA: TGTGCCAGCTCGCGGACAGCTAGCACAGATACGCAGTATTTT
D gene: -; V gene: TRBV9; clone size: -; J gene: TRBJ2-5; CDR3 protein: CASSVEADRHWEETQYF; CDR3 DNA: TGTGCCAGCAGCGTAGAGGCGGACCGACACTGGGAAGAGACCCAGTACTTC
D gene: -; V gene: TRBV29-1; clone size: -; J gene: TRBJ2-4; CDR3 protein: CSASVQVAKNIQYF; CDR3 DNA: TGCAGCGCAAGCGTCCAAGTAGCCAAAAACATTCAGTACTTC
D gene: -; V gene: TRBV5-1; clone size: -; J gene: TRBJ2-1; CDR3 protein: CASSLAVASSYNEQFF; CDR3 DNA: TGCGCCAGCAGCTTGGCGGTAGCGAGCTCCTACAATGAGCAGTTCTTC
D gene: -; V gene: TRBV28; clone size: -; J gene: TRBJ1-1; CDR3 protein: CASSFLTQGVNTEAFF; CDR3 DNA: TGTGCCAGCAGTTTCCTTACACAGGGAGTGAACACTGAAGCTTTCTTT
D gene: -; V gene: TRBV30; clone size: -; J gene: TRBJ1-5; CDR3 protein: CAWSGTRQAAQPQHF; CDR3 DNA: TGTGCCTGGAGTGGGACCCGACAGGCTGCTCAGCCCCAGCATTTT
D gene: -; V gene: TRBV7-2; clone size: -; J gene: TRBJ2-7; CDR3 protein: CASSLVRKGTYEQYF; CDR3 DNA: TGTGCCAGCAGCTTAGTTCGCAAGGGGACCTACGAGCAGTACTTC
D gene: TRBD1; V gene: TRBV5-1; clone size: -; J gene: TRBJ2-7; CDR3 protein: CASSLRQGPYEQYF; CDR3 DNA: TGCGCCAGCAGCTTGAGACAGGGCCCCTACGAGCAGTACTTC
D gene: TRBD2; V gene: TRBV10-2; clone size: once; J gene: TRBJ2-2; CDR3 protein: CASRRGLAGGNTGELFF; CDR3 DNA: TGCGCCAGCAGGAGGGGACTAGCGGGTGGGAACACCGGGGAGCTGTTTTTT
D gene: -; V gene: TRBV19; clone size: once; J gene: TRBJ1-5; CDR3 protein: CASSIQGTSNQPQHF; CDR3 DNA: TGTGCCAGTAGTATTCAGGGGACCAGCAATCAGCCCCAGCATTTT
D gene: -; V gene: TRBV19; clone size: once; J gene: TRBJ1-1; CDR3 protein: CASSTPGRAFTEAFF; CDR3 DNA: TGTGCCAGTAGTACTCCGGGGAGGGCGTTCACTGAAGCTTTCTTT
D gene: -; V gene: TRBV7-2; clone size: -; J gene: TRBJ1-3; CDR3 protein: CASSLAVYSSGNTIYF; CDR3 DNA: TGTGCCAGCAGCTTAGCGGTCTACAGCTCTGGAAACACCATATATTTT
D gene: TRBD2; V gene: TRBV28; clone size: -; J gene: TRBJ2-3; CDR3 protein: CASSLGGRADTQYF; CDR3 DNA: TGTGCCAGCAGTTTAGGCGGGAGGGCAGATACGCAGTATTTT
D gene: -; V gene: TRBV29-1; clone size: -; J gene: TRBJ2-5; CDR3 protein: CSVDGSARDARVAQYF; CDR3 DNA: TGCAGCGTCGATGGGTCAGCAAGGGATGCCCGAGTGGCCCAGTACTTC
D gene: TRBD2; V gene: TRBV4-1; clone size: -; J gene: TRBJ2-7; CDR3 protein: CASSGGLAGAPTPYEQYF; CDR3 DNA: TGCGCCAGCAGCGGAGGACTAGCGGGAGCCCCAACTCCCTACGAGCAGTACTTC
D gene: -; V gene: TRBV10-2; clone size: -; J gene: TRBJ2-7; CDR3 protein: CASSNLNRAHYEQYF; CDR3 DNA: TGCGCCAGCAGCAATCTTAACAGGGCGCACTACGAGCAGTACTTC
D gene: -; V gene: TRBV2; clone size: -; J gene: TRBJ1-3; CDR3 protein: CASSEAGNTIYF; CDR3 DNA: TGTGCCAGCAGTGAAGCCGGAAACACCATATATTTT
D gene: -; V gene: TRBV4-1; clone size: -; J gene: TRBJ1-3; CDR3 protein: CASSQEGRSFGNTIYF; CDR3 DNA: TGCGCCAGCAGCCAAGAGGGACGGTCCTTTGGAAACACCATATATTTT
D gene: TRBD1; V gene: TRBV10-2; clone size: -; J gene: TRBJ2-3; CDR3 protein: CASGTGVPDTQYF; CDR3 DNA: TGCGCCAGCGGGACAGGGGTACCAGATACGCAGTATTTT
D gene: TRBD1; V gene: TRBV10-1; clone size: -; J gene: TRBJ2-2; CDR3 protein: CASSEDRGRTGELFF; CDR3 DNA: TGCGCCAGCAGTGAAGACAGGGGAAGGACCGGGGAGCTGTTTTTT
D gene: -; V gene: TRBV2; clone size: -; J gene: TRBJ2-7; CDR3 protein: CASSEYGGHRTEQYF; CDR3 DNA: TGTGCCAGCAGTGAATACGGAGGGCACCGAACGGAGCAGTACTTC
D gene: TRBD1; V gene: TRBV7-3; clone size: -; J gene: TRBJ2-1; CDR3 protein: CASSLGQGIYNEQFF; CDR3 DNA: TGTGCCAGCAGCTTAGGACAGGGGATCTACAATGAGCAGTTCTTC
D gene: TRBD2; V gene: TRBV14; clone size: -; J gene: TRBJ2-3; CDR3 protein: CASSQDGGLGTDTQYF; CDR3 DNA: TGTGCCAGCAGCCAAGATGGAGGACTAGGTACAGATACGCAGTATTTT
D gene: TRBD2; V gene: TRBV14; clone size: -; J gene: TRBJ2-5; CDR3 protein: CASSQVLIAGVAETQYF; CDR3 DNA: TGTGCCAGCAGCCAAGTCTTGATAGCGGGAGTTGCAGAGACCCAGTACTTC
D gene: -; V gene: TRBV9; clone size: -; J gene: TRBJ2-1; CDR3 protein: CASSPVSYYNEQFF; CDR3 DNA: TGTGCCAGCAGCCCCGTATCCTATTACAATGAGCAGTTCTTC
D gene: -; V gene: TRBV19; clone size: -; J gene: TRBJ2-7; CDR3 protein: CASSMRYSYEQYF; CDR3 DNA: TGTGCCAGTAGTATGCGCTACTCCTACGAGCAGTACTTC
D gene: TRBD2; V gene: TRBV29-1; clone size: -; J gene: TRBJ2-1; CDR3 protein: CSVDASGIYNEQFF; CDR3 DNA: TGCAGCGTTGATGCCAGCGGGATTTACAATGAGCAGTTCTTC